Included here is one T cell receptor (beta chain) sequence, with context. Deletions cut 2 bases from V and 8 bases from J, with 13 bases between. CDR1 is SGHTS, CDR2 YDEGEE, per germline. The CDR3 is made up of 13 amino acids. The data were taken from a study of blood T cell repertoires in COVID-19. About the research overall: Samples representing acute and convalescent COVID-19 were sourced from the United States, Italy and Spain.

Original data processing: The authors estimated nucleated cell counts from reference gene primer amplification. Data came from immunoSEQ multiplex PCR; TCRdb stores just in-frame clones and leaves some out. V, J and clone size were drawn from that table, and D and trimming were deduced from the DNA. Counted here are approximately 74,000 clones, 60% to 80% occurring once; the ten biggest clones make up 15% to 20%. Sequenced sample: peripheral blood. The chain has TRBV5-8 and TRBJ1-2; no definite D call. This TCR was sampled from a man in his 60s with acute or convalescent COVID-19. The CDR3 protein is CASSFGGLGGYTF. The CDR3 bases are TGTGCCAGCAGCTTTGGAGGTTTAGGAGGCTACACCTTC.